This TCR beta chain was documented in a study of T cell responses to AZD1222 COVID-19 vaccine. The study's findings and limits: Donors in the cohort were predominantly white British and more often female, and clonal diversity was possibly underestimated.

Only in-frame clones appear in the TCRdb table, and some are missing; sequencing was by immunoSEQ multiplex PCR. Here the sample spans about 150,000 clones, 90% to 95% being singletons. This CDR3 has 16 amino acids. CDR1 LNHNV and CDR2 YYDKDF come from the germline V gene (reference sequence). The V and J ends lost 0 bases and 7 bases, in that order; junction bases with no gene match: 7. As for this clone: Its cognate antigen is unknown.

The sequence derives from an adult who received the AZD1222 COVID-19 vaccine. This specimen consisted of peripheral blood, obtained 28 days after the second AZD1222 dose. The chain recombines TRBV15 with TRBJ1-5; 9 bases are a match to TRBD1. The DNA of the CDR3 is TGTGCCACCAGCAGAGACAGACAGGGGGGTATGCAGCCCCAGCATTTT. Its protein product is CATSRDRQGGMQPQHF.